One sample yielded the 24 T cell receptor beta chains listed below, sequenced in a study of shared clonotypes between healthy human individuals (dated by TCRdb to the early 2020s). Libraries came from the immunoSEQ multiplex PCR assay. Imported from immuneACCESS, the table was reduced by TCRdb to in-frame sequences with V and J called. These copies leave out some clones; in studies compared against another copy, an unresolved V gene accounts for under half, and the cause of the remainder is not known. In all, the sample holds about 340,000 clones, and around four fifths of those were seen once. 8.5% to 12% of the sample lies in the top ten. The source material was memory CD4+ T cells sorted from blood. This specimen's cell subset or site label, per the study, means: CD45RA-negative fraction. These receptors were taken from a man younger than 40 in good health.

The CDR3 here is CASSLAGSGRGRSYTF. DNA of the CDR3: TGTGCCAGCAGCTTAGCGGGATCGGGCAGGGGACGAAGCTACACCTTC. The chain joins TRBV7-9 to TRBJ1-2; TRBD1 might be the D (6 bases). Per the germline V gene, CDR1 is SEHNR and CDR2 is FQNEAQ (reference sequence). The CDR3 has 16 residues. Trimming left V 0 bases short and J 9 bases short, with 20 bases between.

The V and J genes are TRBV19 and TRBJ2-2, with no clear D. V lost 5 bases, J lost 1 base, and 8 bases lay in between. Looked up from germline, CDR1 is LNHDA and CDR2 is SQIVND (reference sequence). The CDR3 totals 14 residues. The CDR3 loop is CASSVRQNTGELFF. CDR3 sequence (DNA): TGTGCCAGTAGTGTGCGACAGAACACCGGGGAGCTGTTTTTT.

J is TRBJ2-1 and V is TRBV5-1; 13 bases are a match to TRBD2. Germline loops: CDR1 SGHRS, CDR2 YFSETQ. The CDR3 runs 18 residues. Unmatched junction bases numbered 12, after V lost 3 bases and J lost 6 bases. The CDR3 here is CASSSGTTTSGRGNEQFF. The CDR3 bases are TGCGCCAGCAGCTCGGGAACCACTACTAGCGGGAGGGGCAATGAGCAGTTCTTC.

This clone was counted between two and nine times. The chain employs TRBV2 and TRBJ2-5, with D perhaps assigned TRBD1 or TRBD2 (7 bases each). CDR3 length equals 15 residues. V shed 5 bases and J shed 9 bases, with 22 bases lying between them. Germline lookup yields CDR1 SNHLY and CDR2 FYNNEI. The CDR3 loop reads CASSPTGTPGGAQYF. CDR3 DNA sequence: TGTGCCAGCAGTCCAACCGGGACCCCAGGGGGGGCCCAGTACTTC.

V is TRBV7-2 and J is TRBJ2-2; D gene ambiguous. Trimming removed 3 bases at V and 8 bases at J, with 10 bases between. The CDR3 is 13 amino acids. The germline V gene has CDR1 SGHTA and CDR2 FQGNSA. CDR3: CASSFSTQGELFF. Here the CDR3 DNA reads TGTGCCAGCAGCTTCTCCACCCAAGGGGAGCTGTTTTTT.

J is TRBJ1-4 and V is TRBV5-1; the D gene is possibly TRBD1 (5 bases). The CDR3 spans 16 residues. Germline V gene data show CDR1 as SGHRS and CDR2 as YFSETQ. V lost 4 bases and J lost 0, with 13 bases in between. CDR3 protein: CASSQRQIATNEKLFF. The CDR3 DNA sequence: TGCGCCAGCAGCCAACGACAGATTGCAACTAATGAAAAACTGTTTTTT.

J is TRBJ1-5 and V is TRBV5-4, with TRBD1 matching 7 bases. In germline, CDR1 is SGHNT, CDR2 YYREEE (reference sequence). V lost 2 bases, J lost 0 bases, and 5 bases stayed unmatched. The CDR3 loop spans 16 amino acids. The CDR3 spells CASSFGGQHSNQPQHF. As DNA, the CDR3 is TGTGCCAGCAGCTTTGGGGGACAGCATAGCAATCAGCCCCAGCATTTT. The full variable domain, its missing parts supplied by reference TRBV5-4 and TRBJ1-5, is ETGVTQSPTHLIKTRGQQVTLRCSSQSGHNTVSWYQQALGQGPQFIFQYYREEENGRGNFPPRFSGLQFPNYSSELNVNALELDDSALYLCASSFGGQHSNQPQHFGDGTRLSIL.

The chain has TRBV5-1 and TRBJ2-3, with 10 bases that match TRBD2. The V gene's germline CDR1 is SGHRS and CDR2 YFSETQ. The J segment lost 3 bases and the V segment lost 1 base, leaving 5 bases of the junction unmatched. This CDR3 has 16 residues. For the CDR3, the DNA is TGCGCCAGCAGCTTGAGTCTAGCGGGAGAAACAGATACGCAGTATTTT. Its protein product is CASSLSLAGETDTQYF. The whole variable domain, filled in from reference TRBV5-1 and TRBJ2-3, reads KAGVTQTPRYLIKTRGQQVTLSCSPISGHRSVSWYQQTPGQGLQFLFEYFSETQRNKGNFPGRFSGRQFSNSRSEMNVSTLELGDSALYLCASSLSLAGETDTQYFGPGTRLTVL.

The chain employs TRBV7-6 and TRBJ2-2; TRBD2 matches at 13 bases. The V gene's germline CDR1 is SGHVS and CDR2 FNYEAQ. The CDR3 covers 17 residues. Losses at the gene ends were 8 bases for V and 7 bases for J; bases not matched to a gene: 13. CDR3 sequence reads: CASRRAGLAGAGGELFF. In DNA form, the CDR3 reads TGTGCCAGCCGCCGAGCTGGACTAGCGGGAGCCGGCGGGGAGCTGTTTTTT.

The chain employs TRBV19 and TRBJ1-4; a possible D gene is TRBD1 (5 bases). Trimming removed 6 bases from V and 4 bases from J, with 15 bases in between. The germline CDR1 and CDR2 sequences are LNHDA and SQIVND (reference sequence). The CDR3 extends over 15 amino acids. CDR3 sequence: CASRGTHLRNEKLFF. For the CDR3, the DNA is TGTGCCAGTAGAGGGACTCACTTGCGTAATGAAAAACTGTTTTTT.

This clone was picked up one time. V and J are TRBV7-9 and TRBJ2-2; 13 nucleotides match TRBD2. V lost 3 bases to trimming and J lost 2 bases; unmatched junction nucleotides: 3. The CDR3 loop spans 17 amino acids. Germline V gives CDR1 SEHNR, CDR2 FQNEAQ (reference sequence). For the CDR3, the DNA is TGTGCCAGCAGCTTTGGGACTAGCGGGGCCAACACCGGGGAGCTGTTTTTT. Encoded protein: CASSFGTSGANTGELFF.

With regard to this clone: The same CDR3 is also encoded by other DNA sequences in this sample. The CDR3 region is CASSQVGGTGELFF. The CDR3 coding sequence is TGCGCCAGCAGCCAAGTAGGGGGCACCGGGGAGCTGTTTTTT. The chain links TRBV4-3 to TRBJ2-2; a possible D gene is TRBD1 (6 bases). Trimming removed 1 base from V and 4 bases from J, with 7 bases in between. There are 14 residues in the CDR3. Germline values: CDR1 LGHNA, CDR2 YSLEER.

This clone was counted once. This chain joins TRBV4-3 and TRBJ1-2; TRBD1 aligns across 9 bases. The CDR3 consists of 15 residues. V trimming: 2 bases; J trimming: 5 bases; junction bases outside the gene matches: 6. Germline lookup yields CDR1 LGHNA and CDR2 YSLEER. The CDR3 region has the DNA TGCGCCAGCAGCCAAATCGCAGGGACAGGGTATGGCTACACCTTC. It codes for CASSQIAGTGYGYTF.

V gene TRBV28 combines with J gene TRBJ2-5; D is undetermined. Trimming shortened V by 4 bases and J by 1 base, and 10 bases separated the two germline ends. This CDR3 region has 14 residues. In germline, CDR1 is MDHEN, CDR2 SYDVKM. CDR3: CASSSPDGQETQYF. The CDR3 DNA reads as TGTGCCAGCAGTTCCCCGGACGGCCAAGAGACCCAGTACTTC.

Regarding this clone: Other nucleotide sequences in the sample specify the same CDR3. The J gene is TRBJ2-2, the V gene TRBV9; D unresolved. Trimming pared 0 bases from V and 7 bases from J, leaving 4 bases between. The CDR3 spans 12 residues. The germline V gene has CDR1 SGDLS and CDR2 YYNGEE. CDR3 loop: CASSVGIGELFF. The CDR3 DNA follows: TGTGCCAGCAGCGTAGGGATCGGGGAGCTGTTTTTT.

V and J are TRBV28 and TRBJ2-3; maybe TRBD2 (6 bases). The germline V and J ends were trimmed by 4 bases and 3 bases, with 17 bases remaining between them. The CDR3 is 16 residues long. Germline-derived CDR1 and CDR2 are MDHEN and SYDVKM. The CDR3 DNA reads as TGTGCCAGCAGTTCCGGGCCCCGGAGCGGGACAGATACGCAGTATTTT. Encoded protein: CASSSGPRSGTDTQYF.

This clone has ten or more counts. The DNA of the CDR3 is TGTGCCAGCAGTGAGCCGGGACCGGGGGAAAAACTGTTTTTT. Translation: CASSEPGPGEKLFF. The gene calls are TRBV28 and TRBJ1-4; D may be TRBD1 (5 bases). CDR3 length: 14 residues. Trimming left V 5 bases short and J 8 bases short, with 15 bases between. Germline V gene data show CDR1 as MDHEN and CDR2 as SYDVKM.

The rearrangement uses TRBV10-2 and TRBJ1-1; D is possibly TRBD1 (5 bases). The ends were cut back, 5 bases at V and 10 bases at J, with 17 bases in the middle. Germline loops: CDR1 WSHSY, CDR2 SAAADI. The CDR3 extends over 13 amino acids. The CDR3 DNA follows: TGCGCCAGCAGTAGTGGGGTTTCGGGGCCAGCTTTCTTT. This translates into CASSSGVSGPAFF.

This clone was seen ten or more times. The V and J genes are TRBV6-1 and TRBJ2-7; 8 nucleotides match TRBD1. Germline CDR1 and CDR2: MNHNS and SASEGT. The CDR3 is 13 residues long. V gave up 7 bases and J gave up 5 bases; unmatched junction bases: 7. The CDR3 DNA sequence: TGTGCCAGCATGAGGACAGGGAGTCACGAGCAGTACTTC. Amino acids: CASMRTGSHEQYF.

The rearrangement uses TRBV28 and TRBJ2-7; D call uncertain. CDR3 size: 15 residues. V was pared by 5 bases and J by 4 bases, with 18 bases between. Germline assignment: CDR1 MDHEN and CDR2 SYDVKM. The CDR3 DNA reads as TGTGCCAGCAGTACACCGGGTCATGCCCCATACGAGCAGTACTTC. It specifies CASSTPGHAPYEQYF.

The chain uses TRBV28 and TRBJ1-5; 10 bases map to TRBD1. The length of the CDR3 is 15 residues. Germline assignment: CDR1 MDHEN and CDR2 SYDVKM. V shed 5 bases and J 3 bases; nucleotides not matched to a gene: 4. CDR3 DNA sequence: TGTGCCAGCAGTAGACAGGGGGCCCACAATCAGCCCCAGCATTTT. Translated, it gives CASSRQGAHNQPQHF.

This chain uses TRBV7-2 with TRBJ2-1; TRBD2 matches 8 bases. Unmatched junction bases numbered 11, after V lost 5 bases and J lost 8 bases. The CDR3 covers 15 residues. The germline gives CDR1 SGHTA, CDR2 FQGNSA. DNA for the CDR3: TGTGCCAGCAGCCCTCGGGGGGGGAAGGCTGATGAGCAGTTCTTC. Its translation: CASSPRGGKADEQFF.

This clone was seen a handful of times. This sequence joins TRBV29-1 and TRBJ1-1, with D maybe TRBD1 (5 bases). V lost 6 bases, J lost 4 bases, and 15 bases lay in between. The CDR3 is made up of 13 amino acids. Looked up from germline, CDR1 is SQVTM and CDR2 is ANQGSEA. In DNA form, the CDR3 reads TGCAGCGTCGGGGCATTTGGGAGCACTGAAGCTTTCTTT. Translation gives CSVGAFGSTEAFF.

V and J are TRBV10-3 and TRBJ2-1, with D possibly being TRBD2 (6 bases). V was clipped by 2 bases and J by 0 bases, with 8 bases between them. Germline V gives CDR1 ENHRY, CDR2 SYGVKD. The CDR3 is made up of 15 amino acids. The CDR3 coding sequence is TGTGCCATCAGTGAGCGGGGGAGCTCCTACAATGAGCAGTTCTTC. It codes for CAISERGSSYNEQFF.